Listed here are 27 T cell receptor beta chains from one sample, sequenced in a study of cytomegalovirus exposure and HLA in healthy donors. Vbeta (60) and Jbeta (13) primers were used in the PCR. This table comes from immunoSEQ multiplex PCR, and its TCRdb copy is limited to in-frame clones, with some not included. The table has approximately 100,000 clones, 70% seen once. The sequencing sample was made of PBMCs. These receptors were obtained from a man aged 40-55 years in good health and CMV-seropositive.

This clone came up once. The rearrangement joins TRBV29-1 to TRBJ2-7; D is possibly TRBD2 (6 bases). The J call may be faulty, since TRBJ2-1 better matches the DNA end. Germline V gene sequence: CDR1 SQVTM, CDR2 ANQGSEA. This CDR3 is 14 amino acids long. CDR3 in amino acids: CSVPGLGGPYEQFF. The CDR3 nucleotides are TGCAGCGTCCCCGGCCTGGGGGGACCCTACGAGCAGTTCTTC.

This clone has just one count. V usage is TRBV18 and J usage is TRBJ2-4; D is unclear. The CDR3 spans 14 residues. Between the trimmed V and J ends, which lost 0 bases and 6 bases, there was a span of 9 bases. CDR1 KGHSH and CDR2 LQKENI come from the germline V gene. The CDR3 reads CASSPPGGRNIQYF. The CDR3 bases are TGTGCCAGCTCACCACCCGGCGGCCGAAACATTCAGTACTTC.

The chain is built from TRBV2 and TRBJ2-7, with no clear D. Germline lookup yields CDR1 SNHLY and CDR2 FYNNEI. Trimming cost V 2 bases and J 5 bases, with 16 bases left between them. This CDR3 comprises 15 residues. The CDR3 spells CASSELGTPGDEQYV. As DNA, the CDR3 is TGTGCCAGCAGTGAACTGGGTACACCTGGAGACGAGCAGTACGTC.

The V gene is TRBV4-1, the J gene TRBJ2-3, with a possible D match to TRBD1 (5 bases). This CDR3 is built from 14 residues. Trimming took 3 bases from V and 6 from J, leaving 13 bases between them. Looked up from germline, CDR1 is MGHRA and CDR2 is YSYEKL. The CDR3 region is CASSQGPGADTQYF. DNA of the CDR3: TGCGCCAGCAGCCAGGGGCCGGGTGCGGATACGCAGTATTTT.

The rearrangement links TRBV30 to TRBJ1-1; D possibly corresponds to TRBD1 (5 bases). The CDR3 length is 16 residues. Trimming cost V 4 bases and J 0 bases, with 18 bases left between them. Germline assignment: CDR1 GTSNPN and CDR2 SVGIG (reference sequence). The CDR3 spells CAWKGREVVVNTEAFF. Here the CDR3 DNA reads TGTGCCTGGAAGGGCAGGGAGGTTGTGGTGAACACTGAAGCTTTCTTT.

The rearrangement joins TRBV9 to TRBJ2-7, with TRBD1 identical over 9 bases. Germline CDR1 and CDR2: SGDLS and YYNGEE. The junction had 7 bases not matched to a gene; V was cut back by 0 bases and J by 6 bases. This CDR3 is built from 15 residues. As DNA, the CDR3 is TGTGCCAGCAGCGTAGAAGGACAGGGGAACACCGAGCAGTACTTC. Translation gives CASSVEGQGNTEQYF.

The chain is built from TRBV10-1 and TRBJ2-7, with 8 bases fitting TRBD1. J lost 5 bases, V lost 3 bases, and 3 bases had no gene match. This CDR3 is 13 amino acids long. Germline CDR1 reads WNHNN; CDR2 reads SYGVQD (reference sequence). The DNA of the CDR3 is TGCGCCAGCAGTGAATCAGGGGGCCACGAGCAGTACTTC. This encodes CASSESGGHEQYF.

The V and J genes are TRBV9 and TRBJ2-3, with D possibly being TRBD2 (6 bases). The V and J ends lost 0 bases and 2 bases respectively, with 13 bases between them. From germline, CDR1 is SGDLS and CDR2 YYNGEE. This CDR3 spans 16 amino acids. The CDR3 DNA is TGTGCCAGCAGCGTAGGGGGTGGGACTCCCACAGATACGCAGTATTTT. Protein sequence: CASSVGGGTPTDTQYF.

The V call is TRBV5-3, the J call TRBJ1-2, with D possibly being TRBD1 (5 bases). TRBV5-3 is an ORF for which the function is uncertain. The CDR3 has 17 residues. V gave up 0 bases and J gave up 0 bases, with 15 bases separating them. CDR3: CARSLGAWGLPNYGYTF. DNA for the CDR3: TGTGCCAGAAGCTTGGGGGCCTGGGGCCTTCCTAACTATGGCTACACCTTC.

The gene calls are TRBV4-3 and TRBJ1-1; D is possibly TRBD1 (6 bases). CDR1 is LGHNA and CDR2 is YSLEER in the germline V gene. CDR3 length: 16 residues. V was clipped by 2 bases and J by 5 bases, with 18 bases between them. This chain's CDR3 is CASSQLLQGGRTEAFF. In nucleotides, the CDR3 is TGCGCCAGCAGCCAACTATTACAGGGTGGAAGGACTGAAGCTTTCTTT.

This chain links TRBV7-2 with TRBJ1-1; TRBD1 aligns across 7 bases. V lost 7 bases to trimming and J lost 0 bases; unmatched junction nucleotides: 8. The CDR3 extends over 15 amino acids. Germline CDR1 reads SGHTA; CDR2 reads FQGNSA. The CDR3, as DNA: TGTGCCAGCATCGAGGGGGCCCGGGTGAACACTGAAGCTTTCTTT. Translation gives CASIEGARVNTEAFF.

This clone was recorded once. The V gene is TRBV28, the J gene TRBJ2-1; perhaps TRBD1 as D (6 bases). The CDR3 has 12 amino acids. Trimming cost V 10 bases and J 8 bases, with 15 bases left between them. Germline assignment: CDR1 MDHEN and CDR2 SYDVKM. CDR3 sequence: CATETGGDEQFF. As DNA, the CDR3 is TGTGCCACCGAGACAGGAGGAGATGAGCAGTTCTTC.

The rearrangement links TRBV5-1 to TRBJ2-5; a weak D match, TRBD2 (6 bases). The germline CDR1 and CDR2 sequences are SGHRS and YFSETQ. CDR3 size: 13 residues. Deletions cut 0 bases from V and 5 bases from J, with 8 bases between. The CDR3 loop is CASSLARGETQYF. Here the CDR3 DNA reads TGCGCCAGCAGCTTGGCTCGGGGGGAGACCCAGTACTTC.

This clone was seen only once. The chain couples TRBV5-1 to TRBJ2-2; D perhaps matches TRBD2 (6 bases). V was cut by 4 bases and J by 7 bases, with 14 bases left in between. This CDR3 comprises 14 residues. CDR1 and CDR2 (germline): SGHRS, YFSETQ. In DNA, the CDR3 is TGCGCCAGCAGCGCAGGACACGGGGGCGGGGAGCTGTTTTTT. This encodes CASSAGHGGGELFF.

This sequence joins TRBV19 and TRBJ1-1; weak D call: TRBD1 (5 bases). CDR1 LNHDA and CDR2 SQIVND come from the germline V gene (reference sequence). CDR3 length: 16 amino acids. V dropped 3 bases and J dropped 0 bases, with 14 bases sitting between them. CDR3 loop: CASSMRGDLLNTEAFF. CDR3 bases: TGTGCCAGTAGTATGCGGGGCGACCTTTTGAACACTGAAGCTTTCTTT.

The chain couples TRBV7-3 to TRBJ2-7, with 10 bases aligning to TRBD1. Germline CDR1 reads SGHTA; CDR2 reads FQGTGA. The V segment lost 3 bases and the J segment 1 base; nucleotides outside the gene matches: 3. This CDR3 is built from 15 residues. The CDR3 sequence: CASSFDRGRSYEQYV. The DNA of the CDR3 is TGTGCCAGCAGCTTCGACAGGGGGCGATCCTACGAGCAGTACGTC.

The DNA of the CDR3 is TGTGCCAGCAGCCCAACGCGAGACAGGGGGCCTGGCTACACCTTC. It is translated as CASSPTRDRGPGYTF. The rearrangement joins TRBV11-2 to TRBJ1-2; TRBD1 matches 10 bases. There are 15 residues in the CDR3. CDR1 and CDR2 from the germline V gene are SGHAT and FQNNGV. V trimming: 5 bases; J trimming: 7 bases; junction bases outside the gene matches: 10.

This chain connects TRBV28 to TRBJ2-7; a weak D match, TRBD2 (6 bases). The CDR3 runs 16 residues. V lost 5 bases and J lost 1, with 18 bases in between. Germline V gene lookup returns CDR1 MDHEN and CDR2 SYDVKM. The DNA for the CDR3 is TGTGCCAGCAGTCGTTTAGGAGGGGCTGGGTCCTACGAGCAGTACTTC. Protein product: CASSRLGGAGSYEQYF.

This chain joins TRBV19 and TRBJ1-3; D might be TRBD1 (5 bases). The V end lost 6 bases, the J end lost 0 bases, and 9 bases lay between the germline ends. The CDR3 spans 14 residues. CDR1 and CDR2 (germline): LNHDA, SQIVND (reference sequence). CDR3 residues: CASSTQDSGNTIYF. The CDR3 coding sequence is TGTGCCAGTAGCACACAGGACTCTGGAAACACCATATATTTT.

This chain uses TRBV7-3 with TRBJ2-7, with TRBD2 matching 11 bases. Trimming at V came to 5 bases and at J to 6 bases, leaving 6 bases not matched to a gene. CDR1 is SGHTA, CDR2 FQGTGA, per germline. This CDR3 is built from 14 residues. Here the CDR3 reads CASSIAGGPSEQYF. The CDR3, as DNA: TGTGCCAGCAGCATAGCGGGAGGGCCCAGCGAGCAGTACTTC.

V usage is TRBV7-2 and J usage is TRBJ2-3; 8 nucleotides agree with TRBD2. Trimming took 4 bases from V and 2 from J; bases not matched to a gene: 11. The CDR3 totals 17 residues. Germline V lookup: CDR1 SGHTA, CDR2 FQGNSA. CDR3 in DNA: TGTGCCAGCAGCTCCCAGGAGCGGGAGAAATTCACAGATACGCAGTATTTT. Translating gives CASSSQEREKFTDTQYF.

V and J are TRBV5-1 and TRBJ2-7; possibly TRBD2 for D (5 bases). V lost 4 bases and J lost 6, with 26 bases in between. CDR1 SGHRS and CDR2 YFSETQ come from the germline V gene. There are 17 residues in the CDR3. The DNA for the CDR3 is TGCGCCAGCAGCCCCGAGGTTATTATAAAAGCTGGAGGCGAGCAGTACTTC. Amino acid sequence: CASSPEVIIKAGGEQYF.

The chain couples TRBV6-5 to TRBJ2-1; 10 positions match TRBD2. V was clipped by 8 bases and J by 6 bases; unmatched bases: 7. Germline V CDR1 and CDR2: MNHEY, SVGAGI. CDR3 length equals 14 residues. The CDR3 sequence is CASGRVAGGNEQFF. CDR3 in DNA: TGTGCCAGCGGGCGGGTAGCGGGAGGCAATGAGCAGTTCTTC.

The rearrangement links TRBV6-5 to TRBJ2-5, with TRBD2 matching 7 bases. The CDR3 has 14 residues. The junction had 4 bases not matched to a gene; V was cut back by 4 bases and J by 2 bases. Germline CDR1 is MNHEY and CDR2 is SVGAGI. DNA of the CDR3: TGTGCCAGCAGTTTACTAGCGCGACAAGAGACCCAGTACTTC. Translation: CASSLLARQETQYF.

The genes are TRBV2 and TRBJ1-1, with D possibly matching TRBD1 (5 bases). Trimming removed 6 bases from V and 3 bases from J, with 11 bases in between. The CDR3 sequence is 13 residues long. Germline CDR1 is SNHLY and CDR2 is FYNNEI. The CDR3 coding sequence is TGTGCCAGCAGCGAACAGGACTACACTGAAGCTTTCTTT. Translating it yields CASSEQDYTEAFF.

This clone was counted only a few times. The chain recombines TRBV10-3 with TRBJ1-1; D perhaps matches TRBD1 (5 bases). V lost 0 bases and J lost 0, with 8 bases in between. Germline CDR1 ENHRY, CDR2 SYGVKD. The CDR3 has 15 amino acids. CDR3 sequence (DNA): TGTGCCATCAGTGAGTCGCGGGGGATGAACACTGAAGCTTTCTTT. Translated, it gives CAISESRGMNTEAFF.

This clone was counted once. CDR3 nucleotides: TGTGCCAGCAGCTTAGGACCCGCCGGGTATGAGCAGTTCTTC. Translated, it gives CASSLGPAGYEQFF. The rearrangement joins TRBV11-2 to TRBJ2-1; no clear D. The CDR3 consists of 14 residues. Trimming removed 1 base from V and 8 bases from J, with 12 bases in between. From germline, CDR1 is SGHAT and CDR2 FQNNGV. The whole variable domain, remainder taken from reference TRBV11-2 and TRBJ2-1, is EAGVAQSPRYKIIEKRQSVAFWCNPISGHATLYWYQQILGQGPKLLIQFQNNGVVDDSQLPKDRFSAERLKGVDSTLKIQPAKLEDSAVYLCASSLGPAGYEQFFGPGTRLTVL.